A single sample is the source of the 27 T cell receptor beta chains below, sequenced in a study of shared clonotypes between healthy human individuals. Assay: immunoSEQ multiplex PCR; the TCRdb copy retains only in-frame clones and omits some. The sample shows around 300,000 clones, roughly 87% of them seen only once. The sample comprised memory CD8+ T cells sorted from blood. Indicated subset: CD45RO+ cells pooled with CCR7-negative TemRA cells. All receptors come from a man aged 18 to 35 in good health.

CDR3 coding DNA: TGTGCCAGCAGCTTCGGGGAATCCACTGAAGCTTTCTTT. It specifies CASSFGESTEAFF. The chain joins TRBV11-3 to TRBJ1-1; no clear D gene. CDR3 length: 13 amino acids. Germline V gene sequence: CDR1 SGHNT, CDR2 YENEEA. V was clipped by 3 bases and J by 4 bases, with 9 bases between them. The variable domain in full, completed from reference TRBV11-3 and TRBJ1-1, reads EAGVVQSPRYKIIEKKQPVAFWCNPISGHNTLYWYLQNLGQGPELLIRYENEEAVDDSQLPKDRFSAERLKGVDSTLKIQPAELGDSAVYLCASSFGESTEAFFGQGTRLTVV.

The chain couples TRBV25-1 to TRBJ2-1; TRBD2 agrees at 7 bases. The V gene's germline CDR1 is MGHDK and CDR2 SYGVNS. Trimming removed 5 bases from V and 7 bases from J; junction bases left unmatched: 11. This CDR3 region has 15 residues. For the CDR3, the DNA is TGTGCCAGCAGTAAGCGGGGCCCTATTGGGAATGAGCAGTTCTTC. Residues: CASSKRGPIGNEQFF. Together with reference TRBV25-1 and TRBJ2-1, the CDR3 gives the full variable domain: EADIYQTPRYLVIGTGKKITLECSQTMGHDKMYWYQQDPGMELHLIHYSYGVNSTEKGDLSSESTVSRIRTEHFPLTLESARPSHTSQYLCASSKRGPIGNEQFFGPGTRLTVL.

This clone was seen once. This CDR3 is CASSLSWATGNTIYF. In nucleotides, the CDR3 is TGTGCCAGCAGCTTAAGTTGGGCAACCGGAAACACCATATATTTT. The J gene is TRBJ1-3, the V gene TRBV7-8; D unresolved. Trimming left V 2 bases short and J 4 bases short, with 12 bases between. Looked up from germline, CDR1 is SGHVS and CDR2 is FQNEAQ. CDR3 length: 15 residues.

V is TRBV6-1 and J is TRBJ2-7; TRBD2 matches 8 bases. Germline CDR1 and CDR2: MNHNS and SASEGT. Losses at the gene ends were 4 bases for V and 2 bases for J; bases not matched to a gene: 7. The CDR3 covers 15 residues. The CDR3 nucleotides are TGTGCCAGCAGTGCCATGACTAGCGCTACCTACGAGCAGTACTTC. This encodes CASSAMTSATYEQYF.

This clone was picked up a small number of times. The gene calls are TRBV7-6 and TRBJ1-5; D is undetermined. CDR3 length: 14 amino acids. Between the trimmed V and J ends, which lost 5 bases and 4 bases, there was a span of 12 bases. In germline, CDR1 is SGHVS, CDR2 FNYEAQ. This CDR3 is CASSPYGENQPQHF. In nucleotides, the CDR3 is TGTGCCAGCAGCCCATATGGGGAGAATCAGCCCCAGCATTTT.

The genes are TRBV4-3 and TRBJ2-2; 9 positions agree with TRBD1. The CDR3 loop spans 16 amino acids. The J segment lost 4 bases and the V segment lost 4 bases, leaving 7 bases of the junction unmatched. Germline assignment: CDR1 LGHNA and CDR2 YSLEER. This chain's CDR3 is CASSPTGGYLTGELFF. The CDR3 nucleotides read TGCGCCAGCAGCCCTACAGGGGGCTACCTCACCGGGGAGCTGTTTTTT.

The chain recombines TRBV30 with TRBJ1-1; 9 nucleotides match TRBD1. Trimming cost V 5 bases and J 6 bases; bases outside gene matches: 16. CDR1 is GTSNPN and CDR2 is SVGIG in the germline V gene (reference sequence). The CDR3 consists of 16 residues. CDR3 coding DNA: TGTGCCTGGTCCCCCGGGACAGGGATTGGGCGGTCTGAAGCTTTCTTT. Its protein product is CAWSPGTGIGRSEAFF.

The chain recombines TRBV5-1 with TRBJ1-2; 10 bases fit TRBD1. The CDR3 sequence is 14 residues long. Germline lookup yields CDR1 SGHRS and CDR2 YFSETQ. V lost 5 bases, J lost 6 bases, and 7 bases stayed unmatched. CDR3 in amino acids: CASRPPGTGDGYTF. The CDR3 DNA reads TGCGCCAGCAGGCCTCCGGGGACAGGGGATGGCTACACCTTC. Variable domain in full (rest from reference TRBV5-1 and TRBJ1-2): KAGVTQTPRYLIKTRGQQVTLSCSPISGHRSVSWYQQTPGQGLQFLFEYFSETQRNKGNFPGRFSGRQFSNSRSEMNVSTLELGDSALYLCASRPPGTGDGYTFGSGTRLTVV.

This clone was seen only once. This chain links TRBV7-3 with TRBJ2-3, with D possibly matching TRBD1 (5 bases). Germline lookup yields CDR1 SGHTA and CDR2 FQGTGA. The CDR3 contains 13 residues. V lost 5 bases to trimming and J lost 13 bases, with 19 bases between them. The CDR3 sequence: CASSPPDRVEKYF. In nucleotides, the CDR3 is TGTGCCAGCAGCCCTCCCGACAGAGTAGAAAAGTATTTT.

The rearrangement joins TRBV27 to TRBJ1-1, with a possible D match to TRBD1 (6 bases). This CDR3 contains 13 residues. Per the germline V gene, CDR1 is MNHEY and CDR2 is SMNVEV (reference sequence). V was pared by 5 bases and J by 5 bases, with 12 bases between. The CDR3 loop is CASSLQGMTEAFF. The CDR3 DNA reads TGTGCCAGCAGTCTACAGGGAATGACTGAAGCTTTCTTT.

This clone was seen a few times. V usage is TRBV6-5 and J usage is TRBJ2-7; D unresolved. Germline CDR1 MNHEY, CDR2 SVGAGI. V was cut by 5 bases and J by 6 bases, with 14 bases left in between. The CDR3 loop spans 13 amino acids. CDR3 sequence: CASSPWGSGEQYF. In DNA form, the CDR3 reads TGTGCCAGCAGTCCCTGGGGTTCCGGCGAGCAGTACTTC.

The sample holds one count of this clone. The chain is built from TRBV5-1 and TRBJ2-7; D is possibly TRBD2 (6 bases). Trimming removed 2 bases from V and 4 bases from J, with 10 bases in between. Germline loops: CDR1 SGHRS, CDR2 YFSETQ. The CDR3 spans 13 residues. The CDR3 bases are TGCGCCAGCAGCTTTGGGGAGGTATACGAGCAGTACTTC. Translated: CASSFGEVYEQYF.

This chain connects TRBV11-2 to TRBJ2-1; weak D call: TRBD2 (6 bases). The CDR3 is 16 amino acids. Per germline, CDR1 SGHAT and CDR2 FQNNGV. V was cut by 5 bases and J by 1 base, with 15 bases left in between. Here the CDR3 DNA reads TGTGCCAGCAGCATACCGGGACTTCGTTCCTACAATGAGCAGTTCTTC. Amino acids: CASSIPGLRSYNEQFF.

V usage is TRBV27 and J usage is TRBJ2-3, with 7 bases identical to TRBD2. CDR3 length equals 14 residues. V lost 5 bases to trimming and J lost 5 bases; unmatched junction nucleotides: 7. The germline gives CDR1 MNHEY, CDR2 SMNVEV (reference sequence). This chain's CDR3 is CASSEGLEQDTQYF. Here the CDR3 DNA reads TGTGCCAGCAGTGAAGGACTAGAACAAGATACGCAGTATTTT.

The gene calls are TRBV14 and TRBJ1-1; D is unclear. CDR3 size: 15 residues. V was shortened by 4 bases and J by 0 bases, with 12 bases between the two germline ends. The germline V gene has CDR1 SGHDN and CDR2 FVKESK. The DNA of the CDR3 is TGTGCCAGCAGCCGCGTGGGAGCCCTGAACACTGAAGCTTTCTTT. Amino acid sequence: CASSRVGALNTEAFF.

The chain joins TRBV29-1 to TRBJ1-3; unclear D gene. V lost 3 bases, J lost 0 bases, and 15 bases lay in between. Per germline, CDR1 SQVTM and CDR2 ANQGSEA. CDR3 length equals 16 residues. CDR3 sequence (DNA): TGCAGCGTTGAGTTGCCCTCGTTTCCCTCTGGAAACACCATATATTTT. Translation gives CSVELPSFPSGNTIYF.

CDR3 loop: CASSPKPWDTEAFF. The DNA of the CDR3 is TGTGCCAGCAGCCCTAAACCCTGGGACACTGAAGCTTTCTTT. The chain links TRBV5-4 to TRBJ1-1; D gene uncertain. The CDR3 consists of 14 residues. Trimming pared 4 bases from V and 3 bases from J, leaving 13 bases between. Germline CDR1 and CDR2: SGHNT and YYREEE (reference sequence).

The V and J genes are TRBV20-1 and TRBJ2-7, with D perhaps TRBD1 (6 bases). V was trimmed by 4 bases and J by 6 bases, leaving 10 bases between them. The germline CDR1 and CDR2 sequences are DFQATT and SNEGSKA (reference sequence). There are 11 residues in the CDR3. The CDR3 DNA reads as TGCAGTGCTACTACAGGGTTCGAGCAGTACTTC. Residues: CSATTGFEQYF.

The chain is built from TRBV21-1 and TRBJ1-2; the D call of TRBD1 is as the table states it, not checked on the DNA. TRBV21-1 is flagged as a pseudogene. This CDR3 region has 18 residues. The CDR3 reads CASSKERTGAPTNYGYTF. CDR3 coding DNA: TGTGCCAGCAGCAAAGAACGGACAGGAGCCCCAACTAACTATGGCTACACCTTC.

The J gene is TRBJ1-1, the V gene TRBV6-4; the match to TRBD1 covers 8 bases. The V gene's germline CDR1 is MRHNA and CDR2 SNTAGT. V gave up 9 bases and J gave up 4 bases; unmatched junction bases: 10. This CDR3 comprises 14 residues. DNA of the CDR3: TGTGCCAGAGAGAACAGGGGGATTATCACTGAAGCTTTCTTT. Protein: CARENRGIITEAFF.

The gene calls are TRBV19 and TRBJ2-2, with D hard to call. Trimming took 7 bases from V and 0 from J, leaving 6 bases between them. This CDR3 has 13 residues. Per germline, CDR1 LNHDA and CDR2 SQIVND (reference sequence). DNA for the CDR3: TGTGCCAGTAAGCAGTCGAACACCGGGGAGCTGTTTTTT. It specifies CASKQSNTGELFF.

CDR3 in amino acids: CASSYRGQLNEQFF. The DNA of the CDR3 is TGTGCCAGCAGTTACAGGGGCCAGTTGAATGAGCAGTTCTTC. The chain couples TRBV28 to TRBJ2-1; the match to TRBD1 covers 7 bases. The CDR3 is made up of 14 amino acids. CDR1 MDHEN and CDR2 SYDVKM come from the germline V gene. V was pared by 4 bases and J by 7 bases, with 7 bases of the junction left unmatched.

In this sample, this clone turned up a few times. This chain uses TRBV5-4 with TRBJ2-1; tentatively, D is TRBD1 (6 bases). The CDR3 sequence is 16 residues long. Trimming removed 4 bases from V and 3 bases from J, with 17 bases in between. Germline V lookup: CDR1 SGHNT, CDR2 YYREEE (reference sequence). This CDR3 reads CASSRTGQGFYNEQFF. The CDR3 DNA reads TGTGCCAGCAGCCGAACAGGGCAGGGATTCTACAATGAGCAGTTCTTC.

V and J are TRBV5-1 and TRBJ2-7, with 8 bases that match TRBD2. With 0 bases clipped from V and 2 bases from J, the junction kept 7 bases outside the gene matches. The CDR3 covers 16 residues. From germline, CDR1 is SGHRS and CDR2 YFSETQ. CDR3: CASSLGIAGPPYEQYF. The DNA of the CDR3 is TGCGCCAGCAGCTTGGGCATAGCGGGACCCCCCTACGAGCAGTACTTC.

This sequence joins TRBV7-9 and TRBJ2-1; TRBD1 aligns across 9 bases. This CDR3 is built from 14 residues. Germline-derived CDR1 and CDR2 are SEHNR and FQNEAQ (reference sequence). Unmatched junction bases numbered 3, after V lost 1 base and J lost 8 bases. Here the CDR3 DNA reads TGTGCCAGCAGCTTAGATGACAGGGGGTATGAGCAGTTCTTC. The encoded protein is CASSLDDRGYEQFF.

The rearrangement links TRBV9 to TRBJ2-5; TRBD1 is a possible D gene (5 bases). Germline assignment: CDR1 SGDLS and CDR2 YYNGEE. Trimming took off 4 bases at V and 4 bases at J, with 14 bases between the two ends. The CDR3 contains 14 residues. The CDR3 DNA is TGTGCCAGCAGCACCGGTCAGGGAATAGAGACCCAGTACTTC. This encodes CASSTGQGIETQYF.

This clone was seen many times. This chain connects TRBV10-3 to TRBJ2-7, with D tentatively TRBD2 (5 bases). The V gene lost 10 bases and the J gene lost 0 bases, with 13 bases spanning the gap. The V gene's germline CDR1 is ENHRY and CDR2 SYGVKD. CDR3 length: 13 amino acids. CDR3 amino acids: CATEDGHSYEQYF. DNA of the CDR3: TGTGCCACGGAGGACGGCCACTCCTACGAGCAGTACTTC.